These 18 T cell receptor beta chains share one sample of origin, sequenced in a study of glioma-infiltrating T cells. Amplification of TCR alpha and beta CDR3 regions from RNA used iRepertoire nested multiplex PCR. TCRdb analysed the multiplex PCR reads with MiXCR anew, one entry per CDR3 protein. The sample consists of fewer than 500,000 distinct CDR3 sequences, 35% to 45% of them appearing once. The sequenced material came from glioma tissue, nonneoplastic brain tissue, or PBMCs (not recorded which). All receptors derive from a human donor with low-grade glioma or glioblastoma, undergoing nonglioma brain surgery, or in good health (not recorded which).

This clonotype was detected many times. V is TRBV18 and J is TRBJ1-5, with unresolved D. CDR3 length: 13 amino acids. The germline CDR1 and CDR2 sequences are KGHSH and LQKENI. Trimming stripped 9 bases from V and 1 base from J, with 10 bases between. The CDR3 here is CASSPDSNQPQHF. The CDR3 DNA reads TGTGCCAGTAGCCCGGACAGCAATCAGCCCCAGCATTTT.

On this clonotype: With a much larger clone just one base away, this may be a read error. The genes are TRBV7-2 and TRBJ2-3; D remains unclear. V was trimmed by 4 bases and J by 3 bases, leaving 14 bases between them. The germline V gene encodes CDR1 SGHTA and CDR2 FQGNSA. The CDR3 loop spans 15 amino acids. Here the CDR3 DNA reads TGTGCCAGCAGCTCAGCAGCCCGGGCGACAGATACGCAGTATTTT. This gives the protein CASSSAARATDTQYF.

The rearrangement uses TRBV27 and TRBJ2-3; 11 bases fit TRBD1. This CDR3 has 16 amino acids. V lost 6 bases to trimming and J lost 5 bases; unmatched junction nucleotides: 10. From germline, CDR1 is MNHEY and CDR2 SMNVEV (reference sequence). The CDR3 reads CASSQWTGGAGDTQYF. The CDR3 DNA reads TGTGCCAGCAGCCAGTGGACAGGGGGCGCGGGAGATACGCAGTATTTT.

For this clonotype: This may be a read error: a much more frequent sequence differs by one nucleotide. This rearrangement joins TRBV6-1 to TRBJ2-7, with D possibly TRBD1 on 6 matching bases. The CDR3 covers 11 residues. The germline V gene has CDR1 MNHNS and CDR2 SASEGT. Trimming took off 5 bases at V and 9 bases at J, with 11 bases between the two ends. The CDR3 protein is CASSSRGGQYF. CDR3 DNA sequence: TGTGCCAGCAGTAGCAGGGGCGGGCAGTACTTC.

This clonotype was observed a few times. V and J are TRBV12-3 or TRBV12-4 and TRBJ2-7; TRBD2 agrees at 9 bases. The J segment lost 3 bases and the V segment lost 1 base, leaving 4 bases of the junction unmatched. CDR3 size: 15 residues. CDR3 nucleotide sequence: TGTGCCAGCAGTTTAGGTCTAGCGGGATACTACGAGCAGTACTTC. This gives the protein CASSLGLAGYYEQYF.

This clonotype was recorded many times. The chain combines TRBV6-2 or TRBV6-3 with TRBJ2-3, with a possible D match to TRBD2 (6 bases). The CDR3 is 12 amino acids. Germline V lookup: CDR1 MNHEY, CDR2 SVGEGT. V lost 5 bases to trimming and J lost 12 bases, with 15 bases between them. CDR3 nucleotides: TGTGCCAGCAGTCACGACGGGGGTCTCCAGTATTTT. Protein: CASSHDGGLQYF.

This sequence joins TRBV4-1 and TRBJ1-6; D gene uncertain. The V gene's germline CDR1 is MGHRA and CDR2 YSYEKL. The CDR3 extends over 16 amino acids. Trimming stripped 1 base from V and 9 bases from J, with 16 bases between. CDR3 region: CASSQGTQSLSSPLHF. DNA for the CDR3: TGCGCCAGCAGCCAAGGCACACAGAGTCTAAGTTCACCCCTCCACTTT.

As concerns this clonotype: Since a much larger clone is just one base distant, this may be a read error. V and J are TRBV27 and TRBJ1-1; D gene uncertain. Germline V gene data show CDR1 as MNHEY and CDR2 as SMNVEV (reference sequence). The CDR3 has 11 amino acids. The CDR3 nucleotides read TGTACCAGCAGTTTGCTCCTTGAAGCTTTCTTT. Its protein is CTSSLLLEAFF.

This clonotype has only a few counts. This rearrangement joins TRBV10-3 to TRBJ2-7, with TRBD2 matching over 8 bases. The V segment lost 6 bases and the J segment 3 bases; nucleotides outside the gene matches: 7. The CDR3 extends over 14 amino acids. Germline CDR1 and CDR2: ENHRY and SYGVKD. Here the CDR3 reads CAISVGLENYEQYF. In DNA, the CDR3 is TGTGCCATCAGCGTGGGACTAGAGAACTACGAGCAGTACTTC.

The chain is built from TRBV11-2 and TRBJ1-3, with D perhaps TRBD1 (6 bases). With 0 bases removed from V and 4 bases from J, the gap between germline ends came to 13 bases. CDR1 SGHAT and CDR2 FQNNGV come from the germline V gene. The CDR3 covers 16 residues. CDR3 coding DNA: TGTGCCAGCAGCTTAGATCCGAGGGGGAAAGGAAACACCATATATTTT. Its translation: CASSLDPRGKGNTIYF.

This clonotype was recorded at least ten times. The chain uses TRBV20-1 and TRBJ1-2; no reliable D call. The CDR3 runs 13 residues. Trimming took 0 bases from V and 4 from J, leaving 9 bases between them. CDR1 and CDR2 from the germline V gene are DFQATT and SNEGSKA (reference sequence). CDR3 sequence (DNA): TGCAGTGCTAGAGATCGGGAGCGCTATGGCTACACCTTC. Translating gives CSARDRERYGYTF.

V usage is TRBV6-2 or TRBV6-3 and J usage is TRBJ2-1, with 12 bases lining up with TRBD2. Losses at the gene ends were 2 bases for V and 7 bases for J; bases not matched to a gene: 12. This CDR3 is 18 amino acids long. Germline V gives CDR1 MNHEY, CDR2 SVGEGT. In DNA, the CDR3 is TGTGCCAGCAGTTACCCGTTACTGACTAGCGGGAGTTTGAATGAGCAGTTCTTC. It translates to CASSYPLLTSGSLNEQFF.

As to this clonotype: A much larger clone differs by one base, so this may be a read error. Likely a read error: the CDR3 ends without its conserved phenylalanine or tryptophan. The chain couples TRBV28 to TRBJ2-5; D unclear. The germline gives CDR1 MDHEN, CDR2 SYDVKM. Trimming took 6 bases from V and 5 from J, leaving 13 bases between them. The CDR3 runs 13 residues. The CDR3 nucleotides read TGTGCCAGCAGACACCGGGTTGGGGAGACCCAGTACTTA. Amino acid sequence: CASRHRVGETQYL.

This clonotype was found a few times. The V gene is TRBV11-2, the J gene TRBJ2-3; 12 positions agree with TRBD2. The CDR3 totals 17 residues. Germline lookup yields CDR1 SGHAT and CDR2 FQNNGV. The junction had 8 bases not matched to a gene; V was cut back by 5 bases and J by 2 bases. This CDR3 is CASSQRLAGVVTDTQYF. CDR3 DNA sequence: TGTGCCAGCAGCCAACGACTAGCGGGAGTTGTCACAGATACGCAGTATTTT.

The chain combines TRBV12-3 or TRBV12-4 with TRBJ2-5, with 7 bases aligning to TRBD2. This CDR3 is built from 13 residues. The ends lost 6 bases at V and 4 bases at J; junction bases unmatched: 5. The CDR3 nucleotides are TGTGCCAGCAGGCCCCCGGGGGGAGAGACCCAGTACTTC. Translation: CASRPPGGETQYF.

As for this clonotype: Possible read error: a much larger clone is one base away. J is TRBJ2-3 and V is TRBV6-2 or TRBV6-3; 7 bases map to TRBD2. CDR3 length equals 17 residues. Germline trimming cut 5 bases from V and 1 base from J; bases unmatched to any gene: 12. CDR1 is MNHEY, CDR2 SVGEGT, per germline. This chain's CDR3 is CASSQFAGDPCTDTQYF. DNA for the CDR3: TGTGCCAGCAGTCAATTCGCGGGAGACCCCTGCACAGATACGCAGTATTTT.

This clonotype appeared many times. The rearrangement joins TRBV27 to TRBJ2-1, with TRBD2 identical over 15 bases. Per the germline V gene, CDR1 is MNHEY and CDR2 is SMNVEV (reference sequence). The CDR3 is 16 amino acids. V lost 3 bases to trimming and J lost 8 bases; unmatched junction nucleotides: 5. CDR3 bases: TGTGCCAGCAGTTTTGGACTAGCGGGAGGGCTAGATGAGCAGTTCTTC. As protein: CASSFGLAGGLDEQFF.

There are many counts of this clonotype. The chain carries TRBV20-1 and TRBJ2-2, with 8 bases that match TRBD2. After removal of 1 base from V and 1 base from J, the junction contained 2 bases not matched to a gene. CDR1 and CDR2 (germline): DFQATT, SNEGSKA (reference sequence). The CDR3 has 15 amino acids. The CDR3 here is CSARGREGNTGELFF. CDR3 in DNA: TGCAGTGCTAGAGGTCGGGAGGGGAACACCGGGGAGCTGTTTTTT.